A single sample is the source of the 14 T cell receptor beta chains below, sequenced in a study of blood T cell repertoires in COVID-19. Sequencing was performed with immunoSEQ multiplex PCR; in TCRdb, only in-frame clones are kept and a portion is missing. This table has under 200,000 clones, about four fifths appearing once. Source material: peripheral blood. These TCRs come from a woman aged 80 or over with acute or convalescent COVID-19.

This clone has only one observation. The J gene is TRBJ2-2, the V gene TRBV19, with unresolved D. CDR3 length: 11 residues. V shed 11 bases and J shed 8 bases, with 12 bases lying between them. Germline values: CDR1 LNHDA, CDR2 SQIVND (reference sequence). This CDR3 reads CASESWGELFF. The DNA of the CDR3 is TGTGCCTCCGAGTCGTGGGGGGAGCTGTTTTTT.

The chain employs TRBV5-5 and TRBJ1-1; D is possibly TRBD1 (6 bases). V was cut by 4 bases and J by 6 bases, with 22 bases left in between. Germline V gives CDR1 SGHKS, CDR2 YYEKEE (reference sequence). This CDR3 contains 16 residues. The DNA of the CDR3 is TGTGCCAGCAGCCATACCCTCGACAGGAGCAGGGCTGAAGCTTTCTTT. This gives the protein CASSHTLDRSRAEAFF.

This rearrangement joins TRBV5-1 to TRBJ2-6, with 9 bases lining up with TRBD1. V lost 4 bases, J lost 4 bases, and 9 bases stayed unmatched. Germline lookup yields CDR1 SGHRS and CDR2 YFSETQ. This CDR3 contains 17 residues. This CDR3 is CASSLYGTGSGANVLTF. CDR3 nucleotides: TGCGCCAGCAGCCTATACGGGACAGGGTCAGGGGCCAACGTCCTGACTTTC.

This clone was seen just once. The CDR3, as DNA: TGTGCCAGCAGTCAGTCGTTAGCGGGAGCAGAAGGCGAGCAGTACTTC. It encodes CASSQSLAGAEGEQYF. The chain recombines TRBV6-2 or TRBV6-3 with TRBJ2-7, with 9 bases fitting TRBD2. The length of the CDR3 is 16 residues. Germline values: CDR1 MNHEY, CDR2 SVGEGT. V lost 5 bases and J lost 6; bases outside the gene matches: 14.

This chain links TRBV9 with TRBJ1-3; TRBD1 is a possible D gene (6 bases). This CDR3 comprises 15 residues. Germline V gene data show CDR1 as SGDLS and CDR2 as YYNGEE. The germline V and J ends were trimmed by 3 bases and 2 bases, with 12 bases remaining between them. The CDR3 here is CASSGNRDTGNTIYF. In DNA, the CDR3 is TGTGCCAGCAGCGGTAACAGGGATACTGGAAACACCATATATTTT. The entire variable domain, with the rest obtained from reference TRBV9 and TRBJ1-3, is as follows: DSGVTQTPKHLITATGQRVTLRCSPRSGDLSVYWYQQSLDQGLQFLIQYYNGEERAKGNILERFSAQQFPDLHSELNLSSLELGDSALYFCASSGNRDTGNTIYFGEGSWLTVV.

This chain joins TRBV6-1 and TRBJ1-2; 10 nucleotides line up with TRBD1. Unmatched junction bases numbered 8, after V lost 0 bases and J lost 4 bases. Germline CDR1 MNHNS, CDR2 SASEGT. The CDR3 spans 17 residues. CDR3 nucleotide sequence: TGTGCCAGCAGTGAAGCCGTGGGACAGGGGACAGTCTATGGCTACACCTTC. Translating it yields CASSEAVGQGTVYGYTF.

This clone was observed a handful of times. The rearrangement links TRBV19 to TRBJ1-5, with a possible D match to TRBD1 (6 bases). Germline CDR1 and CDR2: LNHDA and SQIVND (reference sequence). The CDR3 sequence is 13 residues long. V gave up 5 bases and J gave up 5 bases, with 10 bases separating them. The CDR3: CASSRDRYQPQHF. In nucleotides, the CDR3 is TGTGCCAGTAGTCGCGACAGGTATCAGCCCCAGCATTTT.

CDR3 coding DNA: TGTGCCAGCAGCCAAGATCGTAAGGGGGAGCAGTACTTC. It is translated as CASSQDRKGEQYF. V and J are TRBV3-1 (or the pseudogene TRBV3-2) and TRBJ2-7, with D possibly TRBD1 on 5 matching bases. V lost 0 bases and J 7 bases, leaving 10 bases between the germline ends. CDR1 is LGHDT and CDR2 is YNNKEL in the germline V gene (reference sequence). The CDR3 totals 13 residues.

This chain connects TRBV2 to TRBJ1-4, with D uncertain. CDR3 length: 17 residues. CDR1 SNHLY and CDR2 FYNNEI come from the germline V gene. V lost 2 bases, J lost 8 bases, and 21 bases lay in between. Written as DNA, the CDR3 is TGTGCCAGCAGTGAACCTACTACTTTTACCGGGAGGGAAAAACTGTTTTTT. Protein product: CASSEPTTFTGREKLFF.

The rearrangement uses TRBV2 and TRBJ2-2, with D maybe TRBD2 (6 bases). CDR1 is SNHLY and CDR2 is FYNNEI in the germline V gene. The CDR3 sequence is 15 residues long. Trimming removed 3 bases at V and 8 bases at J, with 16 bases between. The CDR3 DNA reads TGTGCCAGCAGTGAGGAGGGGAGGATATCGGGGGAGCTGTTTTTT. Its translation is CASSEEGRISGELFF.

The chain is built from TRBV19 and TRBJ2-1, with TRBD2 identical over 10 bases. CDR3 size: 13 residues. The V gene's germline CDR1 is LNHDA and CDR2 SQIVND (reference sequence). V dropped 8 bases and J dropped 9; count of bases not matched to a gene: 7. CDR3 sequence reads: CASQSGRAVEQFF. CDR3 DNA sequence: TGTGCCAGTCAAAGCGGGAGGGCCGTTGAGCAGTTCTTC.

The genes are TRBV2 and TRBJ2-5; 12 positions agree with TRBD1. Unmatched junction bases numbered 6, after V lost 1 base and J lost 6 bases. The CDR3 is made up of 16 amino acids. The V gene's germline CDR1 is SNHLY and CDR2 FYNNEI. CDR3 in amino acids: CASSEGGQGARKTQYF. The DNA for the CDR3 is TGTGCCAGCAGTGAAGGGGGACAGGGGGCGAGAAAGACCCAGTACTTC.

The chain couples TRBV11-2 to TRBJ1-4; D might be TRBD1 (6 bases). CDR1 is SGHAT and CDR2 is FQNNGV in the germline V gene. The V end was cut by 6 bases, the J end by 0 bases, with 11 bases between. The CDR3 consists of 15 residues. In DNA form, the CDR3 reads TGTGCCAGCAGTCCTACAGGGTCAACTAATGAAAAACTGTTTTTT. Amino acid sequence: CASSPTGSTNEKLFF.

This clone appeared a single time. V is TRBV10-3 and J is TRBJ1-5; 8 bases fit TRBD1. The V gene end was trimmed by 2 bases and the J gene end by 0 bases; junction bases not matched to a gene: 9. CDR1 ENHRY and CDR2 SYGVKD come from the germline V gene. This CDR3 has 18 amino acids. For the CDR3, the DNA is TGTGCCATCAGTGAGCCGGGACAGGACGAATATAGCAATCAGCCCCAGCATTTT. Amino acids: CAISEPGQDEYSNQPQHF.